The 28 T cell receptor beta chains reported below all come from one sample, sequenced in a study of beta chain features in type 1 diabetes. Investigators reverse transcribed all isolated RNA, so they sequenced expressed TCRB transcripts. TCRdb keeps only in-frame clones here, not all; method: immunoSEQ multiplex PCR. The repertoire consists of some 150,000 clones, with 6.9% occurring once and the leading ten covering roughly 1.4%. Material for sequencing was central memory CD4+ T cells from blood. The source is a woman younger than 45 in good health.

This clone occurred a few times. The chain joins TRBV7-2 to TRBJ2-4; 8 nucleotides line up with TRBD1. V shed 5 bases, J shed 2 bases, and the junction held 2 bases outside the gene matches. The CDR3 totals 14 residues. Germline CDR1 SGHTA, CDR2 FQGNSA. CDR3 sequence reads: CASSDRGTKNIQYF. The DNA for the CDR3 is TGTGCCAGCAGCGACAGGGGAACCAAAAACATTCAGTACTTC.

This clone was counted between two and nine times. This chain uses TRBV4-2 with TRBJ2-7; weak D call: TRBD1 (5 bases). The CDR3 length is 15 residues. CDR1 and CDR2 (germline): LGHNA, YNFKEQ. Trimming took 1 base from V and 2 from J, leaving 12 bases between them. The CDR3 spells CASSQVQGTAYEQYF. The CDR3 DNA reads TGTGCCAGCAGCCAAGTGCAGGGAACGGCCTACGAGCAGTACTTC.

The rearrangement uses TRBV28 and TRBJ1-5, with TRBD2 identical over 8 bases. The DNA matches TRBJ2-3 better at its end, which makes the J call doubtful. Germline CDR1 is MDHEN and CDR2 is SYDVKM. This CDR3 region has 16 residues. This CDR3 is CASSPAGDLSNQPQYF. The CDR3 coding sequence is TGTGCCAGCAGTCCAGCGGGGGATCTGAGCAATCAGCCCCAGTATTTT.

This sequence joins TRBV7-8 and TRBJ2-3; perhaps TRBD2 as D (5 bases). V was shortened by 8 bases and J by 0 bases, with 6 bases between the two germline ends. Germline V lookup: CDR1 SGHVS, CDR2 FQNEAQ. This CDR3 comprises 12 residues. The CDR3 bases are TGTGCCAGCGAGGGTAGCACAGATACGCAGTATTTT. Protein sequence: CASEGSTDTQYF.

This clone turned up a few times. The chain couples TRBV6-4 to TRBJ1-2; D is unresolved. The germline V gene encodes CDR1 MRHNA and CDR2 SNTAGT. Trimming took off 2 bases at V and 8 bases at J, with 9 bases between the two ends. The CDR3 is 12 amino acids. The CDR3 nucleotides read TGTGCCAGCAGTGACCGGGGAAGAGGCTACACCTTC. Translating gives CASSDRGRGYTF.

The V gene is TRBV5-1, the J gene TRBJ1-1; D perhaps matches TRBD1 (6 bases). Deletions cut 4 bases from V and 5 bases from J, with 18 bases between. Germline CDR1 reads SGHRS; CDR2 reads YFSETQ. CDR3 size: 15 residues. CDR3 loop: CASSISAGAGTEAFF. DNA of the CDR3: TGCGCCAGCAGCATTTCTGCAGGGGCCGGAACTGAAGCTTTCTTT.

The V call is TRBV7-9, the J call TRBJ2-2, with 7 bases fitting TRBD1. Germline CDR1 is SEHNR and CDR2 is FQNEAQ (reference sequence). With V trimmed by 5 bases and J by 1 base, 4 bases remained unmatched. The length of the CDR3 is 15 residues. DNA of the CDR3: TGTGCCAGCAGCAGACAGGGCGGGAACACCGGGGAGCTGTTTTTT. Translating it yields CASSRQGGNTGELFF.

The CDR3 nucleotides read TGTGCCAGCAGTTTCGGGGTCTCTGGGGCCAACGTCCTGACTTTC. Protein: CASSFGVSGANVLTF. This chain uses TRBV28 with TRBJ2-6; possibly TRBD2 for D (5 bases). Trimming pared 3 bases from V and 0 bases from J, leaving 6 bases between. This CDR3 has 15 amino acids. CDR1 is MDHEN, CDR2 SYDVKM, per germline.

This clone was seen ten or more times. The chain links TRBV2 to TRBJ2-1, with TRBD2 identical over 12 bases. Germline loops: CDR1 SNHLY, CDR2 FYNNEI. The trim removed 6 bases at V and 6 bases at J, leaving 6 bases unmatched. The length of the CDR3 is 15 residues. The CDR3 loop reads CASSLELAGGNEQFF. The CDR3 DNA is TGTGCCAGCAGCTTGGAACTAGCGGGAGGCAATGAGCAGTTCTTC.

This clone was seen only a few times. The rearrangement links TRBV4-3 to TRBJ2-1, with TRBD2 as a possible D gene (5 bases). Germline V CDR1 and CDR2: LGHNA, YSLEER. The CDR3 spans 12 residues. V lost 1 base and J 12 bases, leaving 10 bases between the germline ends. This CDR3 is CASSQGPRGQFF. In nucleotides, the CDR3 is TGCGCCAGCAGCCAAGGACCCCGGGGGCAGTTCTTC.

With respect to this clone: Other DNA sequences in the same sample also yield this CDR3. The chain joins TRBV30 to TRBJ2-2, with a possible D match to TRBD1 (6 bases). V lost 4 bases and J lost 0, with 9 bases in between. The CDR3 consists of 14 residues. The germline gives CDR1 GTSNPN, CDR2 SVGIG (reference sequence). This CDR3 reads CAWIRQANTGELFF. DNA of the CDR3: TGTGCCTGGATCCGACAGGCGAACACCGGGGAGCTGTTTTTT.

There are a few counts of this clone. The genes are TRBV6-5 and TRBJ2-5, with a possible D match to TRBD2 (5 bases). V lost 6 bases and J lost 6, with 14 bases in between. CDR1 and CDR2 from the germline V gene are MNHEY and SVGAGI. The CDR3 runs to 13 residues. CDR3 residues: CASSRSRGQTQYF. The CDR3 region has the DNA TGTGCCAGCAGCCGCAGTAGAGGGCAGACCCAGTACTTC.

A note on this clone: A clone one base away is much larger, so this may be a read error. This rearrangement joins TRBV5-5 to TRBJ2-7, with TRBD1 matching over 9 bases. After removal of 4 bases from V and 2 bases from J, the junction contained 1 base not matched to a gene. CDR3 length equals 13 residues. The germline V gene has CDR1 SGHKS and CDR2 YYEKEE (reference sequence). CDR3 bases: TGTGCCAGCAGCCGACAGGGGGCCTACGAGCAGTACTTC. Protein sequence: CASSRQGAYEQYF. Full variable domain (remainder filled in from reference TRBV5-5 and TRBJ2-7): DAGVTQSPTHLIKTRGQQVTLRCSPISGHKSVSWYQQVLGQGPQFIFQYYEKEERGRGNFPDRFSARQFPNYSSELNVNALLLGDSALYLCASSRQGAYEQYFGPGTRLTVT.

The chain has TRBV7-8 and TRBJ2-5, with 10 bases that match TRBD2. The V segment lost 1 base and the J segment 4 bases; nucleotides outside the gene matches: 6. The germline CDR1 and CDR2 sequences are SGHVS and FQNEAQ. The CDR3 is made up of 16 amino acids. The CDR3 DNA is TGTGCCAGCAGCTTAGGGAGCGGGAGGGCCGGAGAGACCCAGTACTTC. Translating it yields CASSLGSGRAGETQYF.

This sequence joins TRBV7-8 and TRBJ2-2, with 10 bases aligning to TRBD2. The CDR3 covers 16 residues. With V trimmed by 2 bases and J by 4 bases, 4 bases remained unmatched. The germline V gene has CDR1 SGHVS and CDR2 FQNEAQ. CDR3 coding DNA: TGTGCCAGCAGCTTACGGCTAGCGGGAGCCACCGGGGAGCTGTTTTTT. This encodes CASSLRLAGATGELFF.

This clone was observed a few times. The chain is built from TRBV27 and TRBJ1-5; no clear D. Germline CDR1 reads MNHEY; CDR2 reads SMNVEV (reference sequence). This CDR3 has 14 residues. V dropped 3 bases and J dropped 4 bases, with 10 bases sitting between them. The CDR3 sequence: CASSFSEGNQPQHF. Written as DNA, the CDR3 is TGTGCCAGCAGTTTTAGCGAGGGAAATCAGCCCCAGCATTTT.

The sample holds many counts of this clone. The V call is TRBV18, the J call TRBJ2-7, with D perhaps TRBD2 (6 bases). Germline CDR1 and CDR2: KGHSH and LQKENI. V was trimmed by 3 bases and J by 6 bases, leaving 18 bases between them. This CDR3 is built from 15 residues. CDR3: CASSPSPGEGGEQYF. CDR3 bases: TGTGCCAGCTCACCTTCCCCGGGAGAGGGCGGCGAGCAGTACTTC.

This clone was counted between two and nine times. The rearrangement uses TRBV7-2 and TRBJ1-1; no clear D. CDR1 and CDR2 (germline): SGHTA, FQGNSA. The CDR3 has 18 amino acids. V was shortened by 1 base and J by 0 bases, with 18 bases between the two germline ends. In DNA, the CDR3 is TGTGCCAGCAGCTTAGGTCTGTGGCAGTCCGCCATGAACACTGAAGCTTTCTTT. It is translated as CASSLGLWQSAMNTEAFF.

This CDR3 reads CASSILAGPQETQYF. CDR3 DNA sequence: TGTGCCAGTAGTATATTGGCAGGGCCTCAAGAGACCCAGTACTTC. The chain uses TRBV19 and TRBJ2-5, with D possibly matching TRBD1 (5 bases). Trimming pared 2 bases from V and 2 bases from J, leaving 12 bases between. The CDR3 has 15 residues. The germline V gene encodes CDR1 LNHDA and CDR2 SQIVND (reference sequence).

The chain is built from TRBV29-1 and TRBJ2-7, with a tentative D call TRBD1 (5 bases). CDR1 and CDR2 from the germline V gene are SQVTM and ANQGSEA. This CDR3 is 12 amino acids long. Trimming took 6 bases from V and 5 from J, leaving 14 bases between them. CDR3 DNA: TGCAGCGTCTTGACAGTGGCACACGAGCAGTACTTC. This translates into CSVLTVAHEQYF.

The chain carries TRBV13 and TRBJ1-1; no clear D. The CDR3 length is 13 residues. The V gene's germline CDR1 is PRHDT and CDR2 FYEKMQ (reference sequence). V lost 8 bases and J 4 bases, leaving 14 bases between the germline ends. The CDR3 DNA sequence: TGTGCCAGCGCTCCGCGAGCGCTCACTGAAGCTTTCTTT. Amino acid sequence: CASAPRALTEAFF. Complete variable domain (other parts from reference TRBV13 and TRBJ1-1): AAGVIQSPRHLIKEKRETATLKCYPIPRHDTVYWYQQGPGQDPQFLISFYEKMQSDKGSIPDRFSAQQFSDYHSELNMSSLELGDSALYFCASAPRALTEAFFGQGTRLTVV.

This rearrangement joins TRBV4-2 to TRBJ1-2; D is unclear. The V end was cut by 3 bases, the J end by 4 bases, with 12 bases between. The CDR3 runs 14 residues. Per germline, CDR1 LGHNA and CDR2 YNFKEQ. CDR3 in amino acids: CASSQEGVAYGYTF. CDR3 sequence (DNA): TGTGCCAGCAGCCAGGAGGGAGTGGCCTATGGCTACACCTTC.

This clone was seen a handful of times. The chain links TRBV6-6 to TRBJ2-3, with 7 nucleotides matching TRBD2. The CDR3 has 15 amino acids. With 6 bases clipped from V and 0 bases from J, the junction kept 6 bases outside the gene matches. Germline V gene sequence: CDR1 MNHNY, CDR2 SVGAGI (reference sequence). In DNA, the CDR3 is TGTGCCAGCAGGGCCCTAGCGGATAGCACAGATACGCAGTATTTT. Residues: CASRALADSTDTQYF.

This clone was observed at least ten times. The V and J genes are TRBV28 and TRBJ2-7; TRBD2 agrees at 12 bases. The J segment lost 4 bases and the V segment lost 7 bases, leaving 5 bases of the junction unmatched. Looked up from germline, CDR1 is MDHEN and CDR2 is SYDVKM. The CDR3 has 14 amino acids. CDR3 in DNA: TGTGCCAGCACTCGAACTAGCGGGAGGTACGAGCAGTACTTC. This sequence encodes CASTRTSGRYEQYF.

This clone has a count of ten or more. The chain is built from TRBV7-9 and TRBJ2-5; 10 bases are a match to TRBD2. Germline V gene lookup returns CDR1 SEHNR and CDR2 FQNEAQ (reference sequence). The CDR3 length is 16 residues. V dropped 5 bases and J dropped 5; count of bases not matched to a gene: 11. In DNA form, the CDR3 reads TGTGCCAGCAGCCTAGGGGTAGCGGGAGGTCTGGAGACCCAGTACTTC. This translates into CASSLGVAGGLETQYF.

This clone showed up just a few times. The chain joins TRBV7-2 to TRBJ1-3; D remains unclear. This CDR3 has 17 amino acids. Trimming left V 2 bases short and J 3 bases short, with 17 bases between. Per germline, CDR1 SGHTA and CDR2 FQGNSA. The CDR3 nucleotides are TGTGCCAGCAGCTTAATGGGCGCGCGCCTCTTTGGAAACACCATATATTTT. Its protein is CASSLMGARLFGNTIYF.

This clone was picked up a small number of times. The chain carries TRBV6-6 and TRBJ2-5; TRBD2 matches at 8 bases. The V gene end was trimmed by 5 bases and the J gene end by 4 bases; junction bases not matched to a gene: 6. CDR3 length: 14 residues. The V gene's germline CDR1 is MNHNY and CDR2 SVGAGI (reference sequence). The CDR3 spells CASSLPGGAETQYF. CDR3 bases: TGTGCCAGCAGTCTTCCGGGAGGGGCAGAGACCCAGTACTTC.

The table lists this clone with a few counts. The V gene is TRBV4-3, the J gene TRBJ1-5; 8 bases agree with TRBD1. There are 17 residues in the CDR3. Germline assignment: CDR1 LGHNA and CDR2 YSLEER. With V trimmed by 2 bases and J by 0 bases, 6 bases remained unmatched. The CDR3 protein is CASSQSGTGYSNQPQHF. DNA of the CDR3: TGCGCCAGCAGCCAAAGCGGGACAGGCTATAGCAATCAGCCCCAGCATTTT.